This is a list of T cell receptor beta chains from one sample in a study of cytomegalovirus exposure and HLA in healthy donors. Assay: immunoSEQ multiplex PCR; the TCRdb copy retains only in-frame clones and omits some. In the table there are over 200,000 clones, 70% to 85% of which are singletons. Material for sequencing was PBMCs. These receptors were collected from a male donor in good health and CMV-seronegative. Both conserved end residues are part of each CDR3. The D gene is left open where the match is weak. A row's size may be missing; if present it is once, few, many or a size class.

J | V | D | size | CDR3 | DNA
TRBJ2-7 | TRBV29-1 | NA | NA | CSVYPGLALNEQYF | TGCAGCGTCTACCCGGGGCTAGCGCTTAACGAGCAGTACTTC
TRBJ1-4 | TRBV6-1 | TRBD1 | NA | CASSAPSQGVGGDEKLFF | TGTGCCAGCAGTGCTCCGAGCCAGGGGGTGGGGGGAGATGAAAAACTGTTTTTT
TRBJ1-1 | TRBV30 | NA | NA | CAWSTVIWQGGGRAFF | TGTGCCTGGAGTACCGTGATATGGCAGGGAGGGGGACGAGCTTTCTTT
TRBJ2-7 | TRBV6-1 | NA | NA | CASSEGEGGRAYEQYF | TGTGCCAGCAGTGAAGGGGAGGGGGGCAGGGCCTACGAGCAGTACTTC
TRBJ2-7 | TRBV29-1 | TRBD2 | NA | CSVLAGWTYEQYF | TGCAGCGTTCTAGCGGGTTGGACCTACGAGCAGTACTTC
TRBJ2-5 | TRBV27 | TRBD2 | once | CASSPRTSGSQTQYF | TGTGCCAGCAGCCCCCGGACTAGCGGGAGTCAGACCCAGTACTTC
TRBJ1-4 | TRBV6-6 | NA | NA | CASRGGEEKLFF | TGTGCCAGCCGGGGGGGGGAGGAAAAACTGTTTTTT
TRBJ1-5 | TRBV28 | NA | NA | CANQGGRNQPQHF | TGTGCCAACCAGGGAGGGAGGAATCAGCCCCAGCATTTT
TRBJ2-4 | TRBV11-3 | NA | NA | CASSYGGGENIQYF | TGTGCCAGCAGCTACGGGGGAGGTGAAAACATTCAGTACTTC
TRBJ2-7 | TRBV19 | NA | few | CASSSGYSYEQYF | TGTGCCAGTAGTAGCGGCTACTCCTACGAGCAGTACTTC
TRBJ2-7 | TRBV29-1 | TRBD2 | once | CSVEKSGGRVDEQYF | TGCAGCGTTGAAAAGAGCGGGGGGCGCGTCGACGAGCAGTACTTC
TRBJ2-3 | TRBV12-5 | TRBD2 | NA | CASGLGTSGDTQYF | TGTGCTAGTGGACTCGGGACTAGCGGAGATACGCAGTATTTT
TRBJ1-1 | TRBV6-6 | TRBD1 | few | CASSNGQGAEAFF | TGTGCCAGCAGTAACGGACAGGGGGCTGAAGCTTTCTTT
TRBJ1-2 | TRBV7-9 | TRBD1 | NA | CASSSGRGTGGRINYGYTF | TGTGCCAGCAGCTCTGGCCGGGGGACAGGGGGCCGTATCAACTATGGCTACACCTTC
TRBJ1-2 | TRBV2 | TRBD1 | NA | CASKRTGWRNGYTF | TGTGCCAGCAAGAGGACAGGGTGGAGAAATGGCTACACCTTC
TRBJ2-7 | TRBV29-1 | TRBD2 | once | CSVRGTSGGSYEQYF | TGCAGCGTCCGAGGGACTAGCGGGGGGTCCTACGAGCAGTACTTC
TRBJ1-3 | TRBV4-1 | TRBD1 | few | CASSLAGGGNTIYF | TGCGCCAGCAGCCTCGCAGGGGGTGGAAACACCATATATTTT
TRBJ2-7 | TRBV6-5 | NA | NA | CASSTWRFNSYEQYF | TGTGCCAGCAGTACATGGAGGTTCAACAGCTACGAGCAGTACTTC
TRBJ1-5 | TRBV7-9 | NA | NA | CSSSLGMDREPGPQHF | TGTTCCAGCAGCTTAGGAATGGACAGAGAGCCTGGGCCCCAGCATTTT
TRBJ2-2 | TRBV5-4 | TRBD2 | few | CASSLVILAGGPGGELFF | TGTGCCAGCAGCTTGGTTATCCTAGCGGGAGGGCCGGGCGGGGAGCTGTTTTTT
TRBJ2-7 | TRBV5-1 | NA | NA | CASTLGDSPSYEQYF | TGCGCCAGCACCCTAGGAGATAGCCCCTCCTACGAGCAGTACTTC
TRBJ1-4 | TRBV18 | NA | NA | CASSPGRDEKLFF | TGTGCCAGCTCACCAGGGCGGGATGAAAAACTGTTTTTT
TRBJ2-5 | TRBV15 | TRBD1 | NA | CATSREGRGSETQYF | TGTGCCACTAGCAGAGAGGGCAGGGGGAGTGAGACCCAGTACTTC
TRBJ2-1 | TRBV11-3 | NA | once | CASSFSAFDEQFF | TGTGCCAGCAGCTTTTCTGCGTTCGATGAGCAGTTCTTC
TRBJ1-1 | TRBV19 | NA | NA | CASIFGVEGTEAFF | TGTGCCAGTATTTTCGGGGTAGAGGGCACTGAAGCTTTCTTT
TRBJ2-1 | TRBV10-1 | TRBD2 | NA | CASSESVGGGRIGNEQFF | TGCGCCAGCAGTGAGTCGGTCGGGGGGGGTAGAATTGGCAATGAGCAGTTCTTC
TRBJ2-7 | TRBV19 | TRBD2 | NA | CASSSTSVNYEQYF | TGTGCCAGTAGTAGCACTAGCGTAAACTACGAGCAGTACTTC
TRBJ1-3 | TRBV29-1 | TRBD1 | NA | CSVGQASSGNTIYF | TGCAGCGTGGGACAGGCAAGCTCTGGAAACACCATATATTTT
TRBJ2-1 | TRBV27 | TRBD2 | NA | CASSSGLAANNEQFF | TGTGCCAGCAGTTCGGGACTAGCGGCCAACAATGAGCAGTTCTTC
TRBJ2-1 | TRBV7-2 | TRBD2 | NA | CASSTSGISYNEQFF | TGTGCCAGCAGCACAAGCGGGATCTCCTACAATGAGCAGTTCTTC
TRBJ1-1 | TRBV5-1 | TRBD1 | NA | CASSSQGVNTEAFF | TGCGCCAGCAGCTCCCAGGGGGTAAACACTGAAGCTTTCTTT
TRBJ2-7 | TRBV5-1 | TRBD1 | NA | CASSLQGPSYEQYF | TGCGCCAGCAGCTTACAGGGGCCCTCCTACGAGCAGTACTTC
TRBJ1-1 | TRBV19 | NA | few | CASSTWQAGEAFF | TGTGCCAGTTCCACGTGGCAGGCGGGTGAAGCTTTCTTT
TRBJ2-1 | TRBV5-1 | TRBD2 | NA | CASSLSDSGEGEQFF | TGCGCCAGCAGCTTGAGCGATAGCGGGGAGGGAGAGCAGTTCTTC
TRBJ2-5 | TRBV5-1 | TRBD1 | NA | CASSQDREYETQYF | TGCGCCAGCAGTCAGGACAGGGAGTATGAGACCCAGTACTTC
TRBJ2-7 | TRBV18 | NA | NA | CASSPPLGAEQYF | TGTGCCAGCTCTCCGCCGTTGGGAGCCGAGCAGTACTTC
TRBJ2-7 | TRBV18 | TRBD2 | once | CASSPAGGPYEQYF | TGTGCCAGCTCACCAGCGGGAGGGCCCTACGAGCAGTACTTC
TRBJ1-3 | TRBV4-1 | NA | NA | CASSQEPGLGNTIYF | TGCGCCAGCAGCCAAGAACCAGGTCTCGGAAACACCATATATTTT
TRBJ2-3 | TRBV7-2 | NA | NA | CASSSRNSDTQYF | TGTGCCAGCAGCTCCAGGAACTCAGATACGCAGTATTTT
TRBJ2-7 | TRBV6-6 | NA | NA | CASSWGQGGSYEQYF | TGTGCCAGCAGTTGGGGACAAGGGGGCTCCTACGAGCAGTACTTC
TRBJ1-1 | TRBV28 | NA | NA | CASSLGIGGTTEAFF | TGTGCCAGCAGTTTAGGGATAGGGGGTACAACTGAAGCTTTCTTT
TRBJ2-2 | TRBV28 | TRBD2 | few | CASSKGTSSGELFF | TGTGCCAGCAGTAAGGGGACTAGCAGCGGGGAGCTGTTTTTT
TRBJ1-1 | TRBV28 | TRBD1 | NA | CASSLRTGVRTLNTEAFF | TGTGCCAGCAGTTTAAGGACAGGGGTACGAACACTGAACACTGAAGCTTTCTTT
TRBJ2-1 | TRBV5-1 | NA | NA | CASSFRGAGDNEQFF | TGCGCCAGCAGCTTCCGGGGGGCTGGGGACAATGAGCAGTTCTTC
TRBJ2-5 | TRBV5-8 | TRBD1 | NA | CASSWRLRDRGAEETQYF | TGTGCCAGCAGCTGGCGCCTCCGGGACAGGGGGGCCGAAGAGACCCAGTACTTC
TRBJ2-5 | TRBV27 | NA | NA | CASSSRGRLKTQYF | TGTGCCAGCAGCTCCCGGGGGAGGCTGAAGACCCAGTACTTC
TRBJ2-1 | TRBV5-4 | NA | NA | CASSVSVEQFF | TGTGCCAGCAGCGTGTCGGTTGAGCAGTTCTTC